The rows below give T cell receptor beta chains drawn from one sample of a study of control samples from healthy donors and cancer patients. The method was immunoSEQ multiplex PCR; TCRdb's version includes in-frame clones alone and lacks a portion of them. The table has around 200,000 clones, roughly 91% seen once. Sequenced input: blood. These receptors originate from a man between 18 and 35 years old in good health. Each CDR3 is given with its conserved first and last residue.

cdr3_aa j_call v_call
CATSARGIQPQHF TRBJ1-5 TRBV24-1
CASLGQGAYTEAFF TRBJ1-1 TRBV18
CASSPSIPGGSPLHF TRBJ1-6 TRBV18
CASSLAGRITGELFF TRBJ2-2 TRBV5-1
CASGLDNSGTGSYNEQFF TRBJ2-1 TRBV12-5
CAIRRQGLGETQYF TRBJ2-5 TRBV10-3
CASSIDRQGWAFF TRBJ1-1 TRBV19
CATSDSSGGYNEQFF TRBJ2-1 TRBV24-1
CASSPVASGVYEQYF TRBJ2-7 TRBV18
CASSLSAGGSYEQYF TRBJ2-7 TRBV7-9
CASSVFLRGDYEQYF TRBJ2-7 TRBV6-5
CASSYRGLSGANVLTF TRBJ2-6 TRBV18
CASSPGGGRDYGYTF TRBJ1-2 TRBV5-8
CASSPIGRGFSYEQYF TRBJ2-7 TRBV5-5
CASTEHLKAHYGYTF TRBJ1-2 TRBV19
CASSQESGYNSPLHF TRBJ1-6 TRBV14
CASSIGVSNQPQHF TRBJ1-5 TRBV19
CASSPIKPTGGNQPQHF TRBJ1-5 TRBV2
CASSLDTGILGRETQYF TRBJ2-5 TRBV11-2
CACNSFDRLAYGYTF TRBJ1-2 TRBV30
CAISEMGGNTEAFF TRBJ1-1 TRBV10-3
CASMGEETQYF TRBJ2-5 TRBV19
CASSARGTNTDTQYF TRBJ2-3 TRBV25-1
CAWSVRYTGELFF TRBJ2-2 TRBV30
CASSRLAGLYNEQFF TRBJ2-1 TRBV5-1
CASSLGAPGEQPQHF TRBJ1-5 TRBV7-8
CASSRGTGEQFF TRBJ2-1 TRBV7-9
CASSREGGNSPLHF TRBJ1-6 TRBV5-4
CASSLRTGSYNEQFF TRBJ2-1 TRBV5-1
CASSPQGYNEQFF TRBJ2-1 TRBV18
CASSRGLDYEQYF TRBJ2-7 TRBV18
CASSITGRQDTQYF TRBJ2-3 TRBV19
CSASRGYSNQPQHF TRBJ1-5 TRBV20-1
CASQPGQGSYEQYF TRBJ2-7 TRBV2
CASSLLPGFLGYEQYF TRBJ2-7 TRBV6-2/TRBV6-3
CASSAYDQPQHF TRBJ1-5 TRBV2
CASSPRAGLGFRDSKNIQYF TRBJ2-4 TRBV18
CASAPGSRGYGYTF TRBJ1-2 TRBV19
CAFYGGGTVNEQFF TRBJ2-1 TRBV30
CASKASMSGTDTQYF TRBJ2-3 TRBV5-4